Listed below are T cell receptor beta chains from one sample, sequenced in a study of T cell responses to AZD1222 COVID-19 vaccine. Assay: immunoSEQ multiplex PCR; the TCRdb copy retains only in-frame clones and omits some. Among around 150,000 clones listed, 90% to 95% were seen once. Sequenced material: peripheral blood, taken 28 days after the second AZD1222 dose. All receptors come from an adult who received the AZD1222 COVID-19 vaccine. Each CDR3 is given with its conserved first and last residue. Fields, in order: CDR3 length, D gene, clone size, J gene, V gene, CDR3 protein, CDR3 DNA. D genes are given only for firm matches. Some rows have no size entry. The others give once, few or many, or a class for an expanded clone.

14 - few TRBJ2-7 TRBV11-2 CASSLVGQEDEQYF TGTGCCAGCAGCCTCGTAGGTCAGGAAGACGAGCAGTACTTC
16 - - TRBJ2-3 TRBV9 CVSSGPRLASTDTQYF TGTGTCAGCAGCGGGCCGAGACTGGCTAGCACAGATACGCAGTATTTT
16 - - TRBJ2-1 TRBV19 CASSINRQSSYNEQFF TGTGCCAGTAGTATAAACCGACAAAGCTCCTACAATGAGCAGTTCTTC
13 - few TRBJ1-4 TRBV7-8 CASSPYSRDELFF TGTGCCAGCAGCCCCTACTCCAGGGACGAACTGTTTTTT
15 - - TRBJ2-3 TRBV11-1 CASSPGRGAGDTQYF TGTGCCAGCAGTCCGGGACGGGGAGCGGGAGATACGCAGTATTTT
15 TRBD2 - TRBJ2-7 TRBV5-1 CASSYTSGSMNEQYF TGCGCCAGCAGCTACACTAGCGGGAGTATGAACGAGCAGTACTTC
16 - - TRBJ1-3 TRBV24-1 CATSDSAEPSGNTIYF TGTGCCACCAGTGATTCAGCTGAACCCTCTGGAAACACCATATATTTT
15 - once TRBJ2-2 TRBV7-2 CASSLGGPNTGELFF TGTGCCAGCAGCTTAGGAGGCCCGAACACCGGGGAGCTGTTTTTT
15 TRBD1 - TRBJ1-1 TRBV4-3 CASSHHQGARTEAFF TGCGCCAGCAGCCATCATCAGGGGGCTCGGACTGAAGCTTTCTTT
16 - - TRBJ2-1 TRBV11-2 CASSLVASSSYNEQFF TGTGCCAGCAGCTTAGTGGCTAGCAGCTCCTACAATGAGCAGTTCTTC
20 TRBD2 - TRBJ2-7 TRBV5-5 CASSSLTPASGRARSYEQYF TGTGCCAGCAGCTCGCTAACCCCCGCCAGCGGGAGGGCCAGGTCCTACGAGCAGTACTTC